The 23 T cell receptor beta chains below all came from one sample that was sequenced in a study of cytomegalovirus exposure and HLA in healthy donors. It was with 60 Vbeta and 13 Jbeta primers that the PCR ran. The assay was immunoSEQ multiplex PCR, and TCRdb's table has in-frame clones only and misses some. This sample has around 100,000 clones, with roughly 9.1% found just once. The sample taken for sequencing was PBMCs. The receptors here all came from a man aged 35 to 55 in good health and CMV-seropositive.

This clone was detected only a few times. This sequence joins TRBV14 and TRBJ2-2, with 10 bases identical to TRBD2. V dropped 4 bases and J dropped 4; count of bases not matched to a gene: 9. The CDR3 covers 17 residues. Germline loops: CDR1 SGHDN, CDR2 FVKESK. The CDR3 nucleotides read TGTGCCAGCAGCCCCTTCCTAGCGGGAGTTAGCACCGGGGAGCTGTTTTTT. Translating it yields CASSPFLAGVSTGELFF.

The V call is TRBV2, the J call TRBJ2-3; the D gene is possibly TRBD2 (6 bases). This CDR3 region has 15 residues. CDR1 is SNHLY and CDR2 is FYNNEI in the germline V gene. The V gene lost 5 bases and the J gene lost 0 bases, with 12 bases spanning the gap. The CDR3 protein is CASSRLVSSTDTQYF. In nucleotides, the CDR3 is TGTGCCAGCAGTCGACTAGTTTCTAGCACAGATACGCAGTATTTT. Complete variable domain (other parts from reference TRBV2 and TRBJ2-3): EPEVTQTPSHQVTQMGQEVILRCVPISNHLYFYWYRQILGQKVEFLVSFYNNEISEKSEIFDDQFSVERPDGSNFTLKIRSTKLEDSAMYFCASSRLVSSTDTQYFGPGTRLTVL.

The V and J genes are TRBV2 and TRBJ1-3; the D is unclear. The CDR3 contains 18 residues. Germline values: CDR1 SNHLY, CDR2 FYNNEI. Trimming removed 7 bases from V and 0 bases from J, with 22 bases in between. The CDR3: CASTLWASRINSGNTIYF. DNA of the CDR3: TGTGCCAGCACCCTTTGGGCCTCAAGGATCAACTCTGGAAACACCATATATTTT. The full variable domain, completed using reference TRBV2 and TRBJ1-3, is EPEVTQTPSHQVTQMGQEVILRCVPISNHLYFYWYRQILGQKVEFLVSFYNNEISEKSEIFDDQFSVERPDGSNFTLKIRSTKLEDSAMYFCASTLWASRINSGNTIYFGEGSWLTVV.

This clone has just a few counts. J is TRBJ2-7 and V is TRBV5-1; tentatively, D is TRBD2 (7 bases). The germline V gene has CDR1 SGHRS and CDR2 YFSETQ. V dropped 4 bases and J dropped 5 bases, with 22 bases sitting between them. The CDR3 extends over 16 amino acids. CDR3 protein: CASSSPGTEGGDEQYF. The CDR3 coding sequence is TGCGCCAGCAGCAGCCCCGGGACGGAGGGGGGGGACGAGCAGTACTTC. Complete variable domain (other parts from reference TRBV5-1 and TRBJ2-7): KAGVTQTPRYLIKTRGQQVTLSCSPISGHRSVSWYQQTPGQGLQFLFEYFSETQRNKGNFPGRFSGRQFSNSRSEMNVSTLELGDSALYLCASSSPGTEGGDEQYFGPGTRLTVT.

The CDR3 sequence is CASSLGLAGGRSEQFF. The CDR3 nucleotides are TGTGCCAGCAGCTTGGGACTAGCGGGAGGGCGCAGTGAGCAGTTCTTC. This rearrangement joins TRBV5-8 to TRBJ2-1; 14 positions agree with TRBD2. The CDR3 is 16 amino acids. The ends lost 0 bases at V and 9 bases at J; junction bases unmatched: 5. The germline V gene encodes CDR1 SGHTS and CDR2 YDEGEE.

This chain joins TRBV10-3 and TRBJ1-4, with TRBD1 identical over 7 bases. CDR3 length: 14 amino acids. J gave up 8 bases and V 3 bases, and 6 bases lay outside the gene matches. From germline, CDR1 is ENHRY and CDR2 SYGVKD. In DNA, the CDR3 is TGTGCCATCAGTGAAAAGGGGGCCGGGGAAAAACTGTTTTTT. Its protein is CAISEKGAGEKLFF.

This sequence joins TRBV7-9 and TRBJ2-4, with TRBD1 identical over 8 bases. The germline V gene encodes CDR1 SEHNR and CDR2 FQNEAQ (reference sequence). The V segment lost 4 bases and the J segment 3 bases; nucleotides outside the gene matches: 8. This CDR3 has 16 amino acids. CDR3 DNA sequence: TGTGCCAGCAGCTCCCCGACAGGGGAGGTCAAAAACATTCAGTACTTC. Translation gives CASSSPTGEVKNIQYF. Supplemented by reference TRBV7-9 and TRBJ2-4, the full variable domain reads DTGVSQNPRHKITKRGQNVTFRCDPISEHNRLYWYRQTLGQGPEFLTYFQNEAQLEKSRLLSDRFSAERPKGSFSTLEIQRTEQGDSAMYLCASSSPTGEVKNIQYFGAGTRLSVL.

The rearrangement joins TRBV16 to TRBJ1-2; 9 positions match TRBD1. The germline V gene has CDR1 KGHSY and CDR2 FQNENV. Trimming cost V 4 bases and J 8 bases; bases outside gene matches: 14. The CDR3 spans 16 residues. The CDR3 DNA reads TGTGCCAGCAGCCTAAAGACGACAGGGGGAATGAAGGGCTACACCTTC. Its translation is CASSLKTTGGMKGYTF. Variable domain in full (rest from reference TRBV16 and TRBJ1-2): GEEVAQTPKHLVRGEGQKAKLYCAPIKGHSYVFWYQQVLKNEFKFLISFQNENVFDETGMPKERFSAKCLPNSPCSLEIQATKLEDSAVYFCASSLKTTGGMKGYTFGSGTRLTVV.

This clone has only a few counts. This chain connects TRBV25-1 to TRBJ2-3; 11 bases agree with TRBD2. The J segment lost 4 bases and the V segment lost 5 bases, leaving 8 bases of the junction unmatched. The CDR3 covers 16 residues. Germline lookup yields CDR1 MGHDK and CDR2 SYGVNS. The CDR3 sequence is CASSPLAGGFADTQYF. The CDR3 DNA reads as TGTGCCAGCAGTCCCCTAGCGGGAGGCTTCGCAGATACGCAGTATTTT.

This clone came up a few times. The identical CDR3 is also encoded by other nucleotide sequences in the sample. V gene TRBV11-1 combines with J gene TRBJ2-7, with D unclear. V shed 4 bases and J shed 0 bases, with 7 bases lying between them. The germline gives CDR1 SGHAT, CDR2 FQDESV (reference sequence). The CDR3 sequence is 13 residues long. CDR3 DNA: TGTGCCAGCAGCTACCCCAGCTCCTACGAGCAGTACTTC. It translates to CASSYPSSYEQYF. Variable domain in full (rest from reference TRBV11-1 and TRBJ2-7): EAEVAQSPRYKITEKSQAVAFWCDPISGHATLYWYRQILGQGPELLVQFQDESVVDDSQLPKDRFSAERLKGVDSTLKIQPAELGDSAMYLCASSYPSSYEQYFGPGTRLTVT.

The V call is TRBV5-1, the J call TRBJ1-2; weak D call: TRBD1 (5 bases). The CDR3 totals 14 residues. V was trimmed by 0 bases and J by 8 bases, leaving 14 bases between them. The germline V gene has CDR1 SGHRS and CDR2 YFSETQ. The CDR3 protein is CASSLDGQGNGYTF. Written as DNA, the CDR3 is TGCGCCAGCAGCTTGGATGGCCAGGGAAACGGCTACACCTTC.

CDR3 DNA: TGCAGCGTTGTAAAGCCACAGGTGTCCTACAATGAGCAGTTCTTC. Protein: CSVVKPQVSYNEQFF. The genes are TRBV29-1 and TRBJ2-1; D is possibly TRBD1 (5 bases). Germline lookup yields CDR1 SQVTM and CDR2 ANQGSEA. Trimming removed 4 bases at V and 1 base at J, with 14 bases between. This CDR3 comprises 15 residues.

This clone was seen more than once but under ten times. The V call is TRBV11-3, the J call TRBJ2-1; D remains ambiguous. The CDR3 loop spans 15 amino acids. The V end was cut by 1 base, the J end by 0 bases, with 7 bases between. Germline values: CDR1 SGHNT, CDR2 YENEEA. The CDR3: CASSLGRSSYNEQFF. The CDR3 coding sequence is TGTGCCAGCAGCTTAGGGCGGAGCTCCTACAATGAGCAGTTCTTC.

This rearrangement joins TRBV6-4 to TRBJ2-1; 12 bases are a match to TRBD1. Germline CDR1 MRHNA, CDR2 SNTAGT. V lost 0 bases to trimming and J lost 8 bases; unmatched junction nucleotides: 2. This CDR3 region has 15 residues. The CDR3, as DNA: TGTGCCAGCAGTGACTCGGGGACAGGGGGCGATGAGCAGTTCTTC. It specifies CASSDSGTGGDEQFF.

In its sample, this clone was seen a few times. The rearrangement uses TRBV29-1 and TRBJ2-2; D is possibly TRBD2 (6 bases). CDR1 is SQVTM, CDR2 ANQGSEA, per germline. Trimming took off 6 bases at V and 4 bases at J, with 9 bases between the two ends. The CDR3 is 12 amino acids. The CDR3: CSVGRSTGELFF. CDR3 in DNA: TGCAGCGTCGGGAGAAGCACCGGGGAGCTGTTTTTT.

In its sample, this clone was seen a few times. The gene calls are TRBV5-4 and TRBJ2-2; 10 bases match TRBD2. This CDR3 is 16 amino acids long. Trimming took 3 bases from V and 5 from J; bases not matched to a gene: 7. Germline lookup yields CDR1 SGHNT and CDR2 YYREEE (reference sequence). CDR3 sequence (DNA): TGTGCCAGCAGCTCCTTAGAACTAGCGGGAACCGGGGAGCTGTTTTTT. Its protein is CASSSLELAGTGELFF.

The chain combines TRBV29-1 with TRBJ2-3; TRBD1 agrees at 12 bases. V lost 6 bases, J lost 4 bases, and 11 bases stayed unmatched. CDR1 and CDR2 from the germline V gene are SQVTM and ANQGSEA. The CDR3 spans 16 residues. The CDR3 spells CSVQGQGARIADTQYF. The CDR3 DNA reads as TGCAGCGTCCAGGGACAGGGGGCGCGTATCGCAGATACGCAGTATTTT.

CDR3 nucleotide sequence: TGTGCCAGCAGCCCCCGAGGCTACGAGCAGTACTTC. It is translated as CASSPRGYEQYF. This chain joins TRBV11-3 and TRBJ2-7; D unresolved. The CDR3 covers 12 residues. Trimming cost V 5 bases and J 3 bases, with 8 bases left between them. Germline loops: CDR1 SGHNT, CDR2 YENEEA.

The chain uses TRBV19 and TRBJ1-2, with D perhaps TRBD1 (5 bases). The germline gives CDR1 LNHDA, CDR2 SQIVND (reference sequence). V lost 0 bases and J 8 bases, leaving 16 bases between the germline ends. The CDR3 extends over 15 amino acids. CDR3 in amino acids: CASSIDRGMPGGYTF. The CDR3 DNA sequence: TGTGCCAGTAGTATAGATCGCGGAATGCCAGGGGGCTACACCTTC.

The V call is TRBV11-3, the J call TRBJ2-3; 7 bases map to TRBD1. CDR3 length equals 15 residues. Germline CDR1 reads SGHNT; CDR2 reads YENEEA. The trim removed 5 bases at V and 1 base at J, leaving 6 bases unmatched. The CDR3 DNA follows: TGTGCCAGCAGCCCCCGGGACAGAGGCACAGATACGCAGTATTTT. Residues: CASSPRDRGTDTQYF.

The V and J genes are TRBV5-6 and TRBJ2-7; the D is unclear. The V end was cut by 0 bases, the J end by 4 bases, with 8 bases between. The germline gives CDR1 SGHDT, CDR2 YYEEEE. The CDR3 totals 13 residues. The CDR3 loop is CASSLGVSYEQYF. CDR3 DNA: TGTGCCAGCAGCTTGGGAGTAAGTTACGAGCAGTACTTC.

CDR3 coding DNA: TGTGCCAGCAGCTTAGATAGACTTTTGACCTCGACAGATACGCAGTATTTT. It is translated as CASSLDRLLTSTDTQYF. The rearrangement links TRBV11-3 to TRBJ2-3; no clear D gene. CDR1 is SGHNT and CDR2 is YENEEA in the germline V gene. CDR3 length equals 17 residues. V gave up 0 bases and J gave up 3 bases, with 16 bases separating them.

This clone was observed a handful of times. Other DNA variants within this sample encode the same CDR3. The chain links TRBV6-5 to TRBJ2-5; no firm D call. Germline loops: CDR1 MNHEY, CDR2 SVGAGI. The CDR3 loop spans 11 amino acids. Trimming pared 5 bases from V and 5 bases from J, leaving 6 bases between. The CDR3 sequence: CASSQRETQYF. The CDR3 nucleotides read TGTGCCAGCAGTCAGAGGGAGACCCAGTACTTC.